This T cell receptor beta chain was identified in a study of identical twins. Study-level points and caveats: Modelling underestimated the level of out-of-frame TCR alpha sharing observed in monozygotic twins. Carriage of fewer insertions was seen in abundant cord blood beta clonotypes, whereas memory repertoires showed none.

Among all donors, each was a healthy Caucasian. Template switching supplied a universal primer site; unique molecular identifiers were carried on the cDNA. TCRdb re-derived calls from the 5' RACE reads in MiXCR, one entry per CDR3 protein. The sample shows about 290,000 distinct CDR3 sequences, roughly 9.8% of them seen only once. Germline CDR1 reads SEHNR; CDR2 reads FQNEAQ (reference sequence). Trimming cost V 5 bases and J 5 bases, with 12 bases left between them. The CDR3 is made up of 14 amino acids. The table lists this clonotype with many counts. What it binds is unknown. This same sample was also part of a study on yellow fever vaccine responses in identical twins.

Sequenced input: CD8+ T cells sorted from blood. This rearrangement joins TRBV7-9 to TRBJ1-4; a weak D match, TRBD1 (5 bases). This TCR was sampled from a woman between 18 and 29 years old in good health. The CDR3 sequence: CASSGRDGNEKLFF. In DNA form, the CDR3 reads TGTGCCAGCAGCGGCCGGGACGGGAATGAAAAACTGTTTTTT.